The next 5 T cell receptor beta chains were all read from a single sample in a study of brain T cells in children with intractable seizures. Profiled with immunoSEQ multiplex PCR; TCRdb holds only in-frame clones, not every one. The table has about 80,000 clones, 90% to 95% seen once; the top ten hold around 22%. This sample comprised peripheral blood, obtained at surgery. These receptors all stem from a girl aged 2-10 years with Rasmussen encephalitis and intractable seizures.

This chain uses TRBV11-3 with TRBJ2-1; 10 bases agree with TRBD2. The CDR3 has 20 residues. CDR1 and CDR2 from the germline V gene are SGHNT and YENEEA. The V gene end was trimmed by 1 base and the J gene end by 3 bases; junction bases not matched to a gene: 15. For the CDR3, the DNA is TGTGCCAGCAGCTTAGGCCTAGCGGGGGCGAACCCAAGAAACTACAATGAGCAGTTCTTC. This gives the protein CASSLGLAGANPRNYNEQFF.

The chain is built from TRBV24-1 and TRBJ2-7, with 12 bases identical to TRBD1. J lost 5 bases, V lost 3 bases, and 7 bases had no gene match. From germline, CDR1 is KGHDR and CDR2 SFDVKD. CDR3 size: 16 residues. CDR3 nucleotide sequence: TGTGCCACCAGTGATACCGGGACAGGGGGCTTCCACGAGCAGTACTTC. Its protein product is CATSDTGTGGFHEQYF.

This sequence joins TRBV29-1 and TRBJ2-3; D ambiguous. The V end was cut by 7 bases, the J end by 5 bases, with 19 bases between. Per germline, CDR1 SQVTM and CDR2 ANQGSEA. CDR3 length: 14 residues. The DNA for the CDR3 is TGCAGCGCTCTGAGCAGGAGCCAAGGAGATACGCAGTATTTT. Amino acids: CSALSRSQGDTQYF.

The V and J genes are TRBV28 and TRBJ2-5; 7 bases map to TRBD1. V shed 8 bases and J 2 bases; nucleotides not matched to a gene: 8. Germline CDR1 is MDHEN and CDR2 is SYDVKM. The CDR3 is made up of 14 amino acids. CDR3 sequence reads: CASGYRDRQETQYF. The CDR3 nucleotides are TGTGCCAGCGGATACCGGGACAGACAAGAGACCCAGTACTTC.

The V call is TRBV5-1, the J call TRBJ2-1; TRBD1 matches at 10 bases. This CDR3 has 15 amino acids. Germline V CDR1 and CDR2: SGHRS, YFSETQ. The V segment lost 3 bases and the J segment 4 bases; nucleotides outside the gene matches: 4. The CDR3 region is CASSSGGQGYNEQFF. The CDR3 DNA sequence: TGCGCCAGCAGCTCCGGGGGACAGGGGTACAATGAGCAGTTCTTC. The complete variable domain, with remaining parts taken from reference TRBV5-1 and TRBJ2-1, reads KAGVTQTPRYLIKTRGQQVTLSCSPISGHRSVSWYQQTPGQGLQFLFEYFSETQRNKGNFPGRFSGRQFSNSRSEMNVSTLELGDSALYLCASSSGGQGYNEQFFGPGTRLTVL.